This T cell receptor (beta chain) was identified during a study of T-cell memory formation after mild COVID-19. TCRdb re-analysed the 5' RACE reads in MiXCR, keeping a single row per CDR3 protein. The table shows 200,000 to 300,000 distinct CDR3 sequences, with 15% to 17% occurring only once. The CDR3 is 15 amino acids. Germline values: CDR1 SGHVS, CDR2 FNYEAQ. The V segment lost 1 base and the J segment 8 bases; nucleotides outside the gene matches: 3. The rearrangement uses TRBV7-6 and TRBJ2-1; 12 bases map to TRBD2. The origin of this receptor is an adult woman who had mild COVID-19 (a few samples of this study predate the infection). Cell type and time point are not known. Material for sequencing was PBMCs or a T cell subset sorted from them (not recorded which). The CDR3 spells CASSLGTSGVDEQFF. The CDR3 DNA sequence: TGTGCCAGCAGCTTAGGGACTAGCGGGGTCGATGAGCAGTTCTTC.